This T cell receptor beta chain is from a study of T cell responses to AZD1222 COVID-19 vaccine. Here immunoSEQ multiplex PCR was the method, and the copy in TCRdb shows in-frame clones only, minus some. The sample holds around 75,000 clones; about 85% are singletons and the top ten take about 13%. This specimen was peripheral blood, taken on day 0 of AZD1222 vaccination. The TCR sequence derives from an adult in good health.

The chain's CDR3 is CASTPGQGPWDEQYF. In DNA, the CDR3 is TGCGCCAGCACCCCGGGGCAGGGGCCTTGGGACGAGCAGTACTTC. The chain combines TRBV4-1 with TRBJ2-7; a possible D gene is TRBD1 (6 bases). The CDR3 runs 15 residues. In germline, CDR1 is MGHRA, CDR2 YSYEKL. V was shortened by 7 bases and J by 5 bases, with 21 bases between the two germline ends.